This TCR beta chain emerged from a study of T cell responses to AZD1222 COVID-19 vaccine. Across the study: Second-dose timings of about 4 or about 12 weeks were pooled.

Study results and caveats: Vaccine-associated CD4 TCRs ranged over spike, dominating at 160-218 and 743-854. Clonal diversity may have been underestimated in mostly white British donors. Once two AZD1222 doses were given, Spike-specific TCR breadth and depth went up.

V lost 5 bases, J lost 7 bases, and 18 bases lay in between. Germline CDR1 SGHTA, CDR2 FQGNSA. CDR3 size: 14 residues. Method: immunoSEQ multiplex PCR; TCRdb's copy keeps in-frame clones and lacks some. The table includes 100,000 to 150,000 clones, about nine tenths detected once. In regard to this clone: The antigen is unknown.

This receptor was obtained from an adult in good health. The chain uses TRBV7-2 and TRBJ2-7, with D perhaps TRBD2 (6 bases). The input for sequencing was peripheral blood, taken on day 0 of AZD1222 vaccination. Written as DNA, the CDR3 is TGTGCCAGCAGCCCCCAAGCGGAGGCGGGGGAGCAGTACTTC. Translating it yields CASSPQAEAGEQYF.